The 7 T cell receptor beta chains presented below share a single source sample, sequenced in a study of blood T cell repertoires in COVID-19. Assay: immunoSEQ multiplex PCR; the TCRdb copy retains only in-frame clones and omits some. The data hold under 350,000 clones, with approximately 85% observed a single time. Source material: peripheral blood. The origin of the receptors is a woman between 65 and 79 years old with acute or convalescent COVID-19.

This chain uses TRBV5-1 with TRBJ1-2, with 7 nucleotides matching TRBD1. The J segment lost 5 bases and the V segment lost 0 bases, leaving 4 bases of the junction unmatched. The CDR3 runs 14 residues. CDR1 SGHRS and CDR2 YFSETQ come from the germline V gene. CDR3 in amino acids: CASSLASQGYGYTF. The CDR3 nucleotides read TGCGCCAGCAGCTTGGCATCACAGGGGTATGGCTACACCTTC.

The CDR3 nucleotides read TGCGCCAGCAGCCAAGGACTCCAGCGCACAGATACGCAGTATTTT. Protein sequence: CASSQGLQRTDTQYF. The chain recombines TRBV4-1 with TRBJ2-3, with D uncertain. V was shortened by 1 base and J by 1 base, with 9 bases between the two germline ends. Per germline, CDR1 MGHRA and CDR2 YSYEKL. CDR3 length: 15 amino acids.

V and J are TRBV5-4 and TRBJ2-5; D might be TRBD2 (6 bases). The V gene lost 1 base and the J gene lost 5 bases, with 12 bases spanning the gap. Per germline, CDR1 SGHNT and CDR2 YYREEE (reference sequence). This CDR3 has 14 amino acids. CDR3 sequence: CASSLPHRGETQYF. The CDR3 DNA is TGTGCCAGCAGCTTGCCCCACCGGGGGGAGACCCAGTACTTC.

This chain uses TRBV11-2 with TRBJ2-2, with TRBD2 matching over 9 bases. With 7 bases clipped from V and 11 bases from J, the junction kept 14 bases outside the gene matches. This CDR3 contains 15 residues. Germline-derived CDR1 and CDR2 are SGHAT and FQNNGV. CDR3: CASTRRASGVGELFF. The CDR3 region has the DNA TGTGCCAGCACCCGACGGGCTAGCGGGGTCGGTGAGCTGTTTTTT. The full variable domain, completed using reference TRBV11-2 and TRBJ2-2, is EAGVAQSPRYKIIEKRQSVAFWCNPISGHATLYWYQQILGQGPKLLIQFQNNGVVDDSQLPKDRFSAERLKGVDSTLKIQPAKLEDSAVYLCASTRRASGVGELFFGEGSRLTVL.

The chain has TRBV5-1 and TRBJ2-7; 10 bases align to TRBD2. The CDR3 is 14 residues long. Trimming cost V 4 bases and J 3 bases; bases outside gene matches: 4. Per the germline V gene, CDR1 is SGHRS and CDR2 is YFSETQ. The CDR3: CASSQTSGDYEQYF. The CDR3 DNA is TGCGCCAGCAGCCAAACTAGCGGGGACTACGAGCAGTACTTC. The full variable domain, its missing parts supplied by reference TRBV5-1 and TRBJ2-7, is KAGVTQTPRYLIKTRGQQVTLSCSPISGHRSVSWYQQTPGQGLQFLFEYFSETQRNKGNFPGRFSGRQFSNSRSEMNVSTLELGDSALYLCASSQTSGDYEQYFGPGTRLTVT.

V and J are TRBV14 and TRBJ1-1; TRBD1 is a possible D gene (6 bases). Germline loops: CDR1 SGHDN, CDR2 FVKESK. Trimming stripped 6 bases from V and 0 bases from J, with 8 bases between. The CDR3 has 13 residues. CDR3 region: CASRGALNTEAFF. DNA of the CDR3: TGTGCCAGCAGGGGGGCGTTGAACACTGAAGCTTTCTTT.

V usage is TRBV7-2 and J usage is TRBJ2-6; 7 nucleotides align to TRBD2. V trimming: 8 bases; J trimming: 2 bases; junction bases outside the gene matches: 6. Per the germline V gene, CDR1 is SGHTA and CDR2 is FQGNSA. CDR3 length equals 15 residues. Written as DNA, the CDR3 is TGTGCCAGCGGAAGGGCGGGGGCTGGGGCCAACGTCCTGACTTTC. This translates into CASGRAGAGANVLTF.